A single sample is the source of the 21 T cell receptor beta chains below, sequenced in a study of T cell repertoires in cytomegalovirus infection. One entry per CDR3 protein, called by TCRdb with MiXCR from the reads. The table lists roughly 87,000 distinct CDR3 sequences, around 28% of them singletons. Their target antigens are unknown. This specimen was CD8+ T cells from cultured PBMCs, taken from culture after CMV antigen stimulation. All receptors derive from a human donor in good health (CMV status not recorded). Some clones in this sample may be carry-over from other donors' samples.

The sample holds a few counts of this clonotype. The chain has TRBV7-2 and TRBJ2-5; 9 nucleotides agree with TRBD2. J was trimmed by 4 bases and V by 5 bases; bases with no gene match: 20. From germline, CDR1 is SGHTA and CDR2 FQGNSA. This CDR3 is built from 19 residues. CDR3 nucleotides: TGTGCCAGCAGCGGGGGCCCGGAGCGGGGGGCCCCCGGGTTAGAGACCCAGTACTTC. Protein sequence: CASSGGPERGAPGLETQYF.

The chain recombines TRBV12-3 or TRBV12-4 with TRBJ2-7; D tentatively fits TRBD1 or TRBD2 (5 bases each). The CDR3 runs to 15 residues. Trimming shortened V by 2 bases and J by 1 base, and 12 bases separated the two germline ends. CDR3 region: CASSLMGVWSYEQYF. CDR3 nucleotide sequence: TGTGCCAGCAGTTTAATGGGGGTTTGGTCCTACGAGCAGTACTTC.

The chain employs TRBV7-6 and TRBJ2-1; 7 nucleotides align to TRBD2. J lost 6 bases, V lost 5 bases, and 4 bases had no gene match. The CDR3 runs to 13 residues. Germline V gene sequence: CDR1 SGHVS, CDR2 FNYEAQ. This chain's CDR3 is CASSKGRGNEQFF. As DNA, the CDR3 is TGTGCCAGCAGCAAAGGGAGGGGCAATGAGCAGTTCTTC. Looking up the rest from reference TRBV7-6 and TRBJ2-1 gives the full variable domain: GAGVSQSPRYKVTKRGQDVALRCDPISGHVSLYWYRQALGQGPEFLTYFNYEAQQDKSGLPNDRFSAERPEGSISTLTIQRTEQRDSAMYRCASSKGRGNEQFFGPGTRLTVL.

Notes on this clonotype: An end of the junction differs from the germline gene, which may be a read error. The chain couples TRBV5-1 to TRBJ2-1, with 7 bases aligning to TRBD2. CDR1 is SGHRS, CDR2 YFSETQ, per germline. This CDR3 region has 13 residues. The CDR3 reads CANSSSGVNEQFF. The CDR3 coding sequence is TGCGCCAACAGCTCCAGCGGGGTCAATGAGCAGTTCTTC.

The rearrangement uses TRBV28 and TRBJ2-7; D may correspond to TRBD1 or TRBD2 (6 bases each). The CDR3 runs 16 residues. Germline lookup yields CDR1 MDHEN and CDR2 SYDVKM. Trimming shortened V by 6 bases and J by 0 bases, and 18 bases separated the two germline ends. The CDR3 spells CASRTQGGGGSYEQYF. The CDR3 DNA follows: TGTGCCAGCAGGACCCAGGGCGGAGGGGGCTCCTACGAGCAGTACTTC. Looking up the rest from reference TRBV28 and TRBJ2-7 gives the full variable domain: DVKVTQSSRYLVKRTGEKVFLECVQDMDHENMFWYRQDPGLGLRLIYFSYDVKMKEKGDIPEGYSVSREKKERFSLILESASTNQTSMYLCASRTQGGGGSYEQYFGPGTRLTVT.

This chain connects TRBV7-9 to TRBJ2-1; 10 bases are a match to TRBD1. J gave up 5 bases and V 5 bases, and 9 bases lay outside the gene matches. The CDR3 totals 16 residues. Germline V gives CDR1 SEHNR, CDR2 FQNEAQ (reference sequence). The CDR3 DNA sequence: TGTGCCAGCAGCCAGGCCGGGACAGGGGCAAACAATGAGCAGTTCTTC. This sequence encodes CASSQAGTGANNEQFF.

This clonotype appeared a few times. The chain combines TRBV24-1 with TRBJ2-5; no clear D. The germline V gene encodes CDR1 KGHDR and CDR2 SFDVKD. Trimming left V 4 bases short and J 4 bases short, with 6 bases between. The CDR3 is 12 amino acids. The CDR3 DNA sequence: TGTGCCACCAGTGACCCTCTAGAGACCCAGTACTTC. Its translation is CATSDPLETQYF.

In regard to this clonotype: At one end, the junction sequence differs from germline, possibly due to a read error. This chain links TRBV5-1 with TRBJ2-3, with D perhaps being TRBD1 or TRBD2 (5 bases each). The CDR3 has 16 residues. Germline assignment: CDR1 SGHRS and CDR2 YFSETQ. Written as DNA, the CDR3 is TGCGCCAGCAGCTTGGGGGACGTGACGAGCACAGATACGCGGTATTTT. Amino acid sequence: CASSLGDVTSTDTRYF. Using reference TRBV5-1 and TRBJ2-3 for the parts outside the CDR3, the full variable domain is KAGVTQTPRYLIKTRGQQVTLSCSPISGHRSVSWYQQTPGQGLQFLFEYFSETQRNKGNFPGRFSGRQFSNSRSEMNVSTLELGDSALYLCASSLGDVTSTDTRYFGPGTRLTVL.

This clonotype was counted only a few times. This chain connects TRBV19 to TRBJ1-1; D might be TRBD1 (5 bases). The ends were cut back, 8 bases at V and 1 base at J, with 14 bases in the middle. There are 14 residues in the CDR3. Germline V lookup: CDR1 LNHDA, CDR2 SQIVND (reference sequence). This chain's CDR3 is CASADSYTNTEAFF. CDR3 coding DNA: TGTGCCAGTGCCGACAGTTATACGAACACTGAAGCTTTCTTT.

V gene TRBV6-1 combines with J gene TRBJ2-1; 9 nucleotides agree with TRBD2. This CDR3 is built from 13 residues. The V gene end was trimmed by 11 bases and the J gene end by 4 bases; junction bases not matched to a gene: 6. CDR1 and CDR2 (germline): MNHNS, SASEGT. CDR3 residues: CAAAGGEYNEQFF. The CDR3 DNA reads as TGTGCCGCTGCGGGGGGGGAGTACAATGAGCAGTTCTTC.

In regard to this clonotype: Its ends do not fully match the called genes, so a read error is possible. In DNA, the CDR3 is TGTGCCAGCAGCTTAGCGACACCGGGGGCCTACAATGAGCAGCTCTTC. Translated: CASSLATPGAYNEQLF. This chain connects TRBV7-9 to TRBJ2-1; D may be TRBD1 or TRBD2 (6 bases each). This CDR3 region has 16 residues. Germline-derived CDR1 and CDR2 are SEHNR and FQNEAQ (reference sequence).

This clonotype showed up many times. The CDR3 protein is CASSPTWGYNEQFF. CDR3 in DNA: TGTGCCAGCAGCCCAACATGGGGGTACAATGAGCAGTTCTTC. The chain combines TRBV7-2 with TRBJ2-1; D may be TRBD1 or TRBD2 (5 bases each). The length of the CDR3 is 14 residues. Trimming left V 5 bases short and J 4 bases short, with 12 bases between. Germline V gene data show CDR1 as SGHTA and CDR2 as FQGNSA.

This chain joins TRBV7-2 and TRBJ2-2; TRBD1 is a possible D gene (5 bases). CDR3 size: 14 residues. Germline values: CDR1 SGHTA, CDR2 FQGNSA. Trimming took off 7 bases at V and 6 bases at J, with 15 bases between the two ends. CDR3 nucleotides: TGTGCCAGCACCCCAGGGCTAACCGCCGGGGAGCTGTTTTTT. Translation gives CASTPGLTAGELFF.

This clonotype has just a few counts. The chain is built from TRBV28 and TRBJ2-1; 7 bases fit TRBD2. J was trimmed by 6 bases and V by 8 bases; bases with no gene match: 13. CDR1 MDHEN and CDR2 SYDVKM come from the germline V gene. The length of the CDR3 is 15 residues. The CDR3 reads CASETGTTTPNEQFF. For the CDR3, the DNA is TGTGCCAGCGAGACCGGGACTACAACACCCAATGAGCAGTTCTTC.

In its sample, this clonotype was seen a few times. The chain carries TRBV4-1 and TRBJ2-1; 7 nucleotides agree with TRBD1. V gave up 2 bases and J gave up 2 bases; unmatched junction bases: 9. The germline gives CDR1 MGHRA, CDR2 YSYEKL. This CDR3 is built from 17 residues. CDR3 protein: CASSQPNPGTAYNEQFF. The CDR3 bases are TGCGCCAGCAGCCAACCCAACCCGGGGACAGCCTACAATGAGCAGTTCTTC.

The rearrangement joins TRBV7-6 to TRBJ2-1, with 10 nucleotides matching TRBD2. Trimming took 5 bases from V and 2 from J; bases not matched to a gene: 3. CDR1 SGHVS and CDR2 FNYEAQ come from the germline V gene. The CDR3 sequence is 15 residues long. The CDR3 reads CASSKGLAAYNEQFF. CDR3 bases: TGTGCCAGCAGCAAAGGACTAGCGGCCTACAATGAGCAGTTCTTC.

This clonotype has a count of ten or more. The chain couples TRBV6-1 to TRBJ2-7; D might be TRBD1 (7 bases). The germline V and J ends were trimmed by 7 bases and 3 bases, with 13 bases remaining between them. There are 13 residues in the CDR3. Germline V gene data show CDR1 as MNHNS and CDR2 as SASEGT. DNA of the CDR3: TGTGCCAGCACCCCAGGGGGACTCTACGAGCAGTACTTC. This codes for CASTPGGLYEQYF.

V and J are TRBV7-6 and TRBJ1-5; D ambiguous. V was pared by 5 bases and J by 6 bases, with 14 bases between. The CDR3 consists of 14 residues. Germline lookup yields CDR1 SGHVS and CDR2 FNYEAQ. CDR3 bases: TGTGCCAGCAGCCCCTCGAGAGGCGGTCAGCCCCAGCATTTT. It encodes CASSPSRGGQPQHF.

The chain links TRBV12-3 or TRBV12-4 to TRBJ2-3; D is uncertain. This CDR3 has 12 amino acids. V shed 5 bases and J shed 7 bases, with 10 bases lying between them. The CDR3 here is CASSPPGYTQYF. In DNA, the CDR3 is TGTGCCAGCAGTCCCCCTGGGTATACGCAGTATTTT.

This clonotype has a count of ten or more. The V and J genes are TRBV12-3 or TRBV12-4 and TRBJ2-2; possible D gene TRBD2, 6 bases. This CDR3 is 14 amino acids long. V lost 5 bases and J lost 5, with 12 bases in between. The CDR3 is CASSPGLWTGELFF. CDR3 nucleotide sequence: TGTGCCAGCAGTCCGGGACTCTGGACCGGGGAGCTGTTTTTT.

This clonotype was seen ten or more times. J is TRBJ2-1 and V is TRBV7-2; D not certain. The CDR3 covers 15 residues. From germline, CDR1 is SGHTA and CDR2 FQGNSA. Trimming removed 2 bases from V and 0 bases from J, with 8 bases in between. The CDR3 loop reads CASSLTESSYNEQFF. DNA of the CDR3: TGTGCCAGCAGCTTAACAGAGAGCTCCTACAATGAGCAGTTCTTC.